The entry that follows covers one T cell receptor (beta chain) sequence. This specimen belongs to a study of blood T cell repertoires in COVID-19. The method was immunoSEQ multiplex PCR; TCRdb's version includes in-frame clones alone and lacks a portion of them. The top ten clones hold 8% to 9.5% of a sample with fewer than 300,000 clones, about 80% of them seen once. V shed 8 bases, J shed 6 bases, and the junction held 13 bases outside the gene matches. The CDR3 is made up of 15 amino acids. Per germline, CDR1 MNHEY and CDR2 SVGAGI. This receptor was obtained from a human donor in a cohort sampled during active COVID-19. Sequences were obtained from peripheral blood. The chain joins TRBV6-5 to TRBJ2-1; 7 nucleotides match TRBD2. In DNA form, the CDR3 reads TGTGCCAGCCAGAAGACCCGGGGGGATCCCAATGAGCAGTTCTTC. It yields the protein CASQKTRGDPNEQFF.